This entry features one T cell receptor (beta chain) sequence. Its antigen has not been determined. No base-level quality is on record; no much larger clone is a single base apart. This sample stems from a study of blood T cell repertoires in COVID-19 (dated by TCRdb to 2020 to 2022). At the level of the whole study: Collaborator samples came from the United States, Italy and Spain and covered acute and convalescent phases of COVID-19. The material from the prospective study consisted of cDNA or gDNA derived from T cells, B-cell-depleted T cells, or PBMCs. Subjects who had been exposed to COVID-19, were actively infected with it, or had recovered from it provided the deeply sampled blood TCRbeta repertoires that made up the dataset. The repertoires were released in a freely available public database intended as a resource for research on the immune response to SARS-CoV-2. Samples were obtained from the ongoing ImmuneRACE study (first 160 participants) and from 950 to 1,500 subjects provided by 6 global collaborators. Nearly every sample came with metadata listing a de-identified subject ID, COVID-19 status, age in years and sex. Where available, HLA class I and class II types were taken from metadata supplied by the sample provider and were not determined by assay-based typing.

TCRbeta CDR3 regions were amplified from genomic DNA using the immunoSEQ Assay, a bias-controlled multiplex PCR. The original pipeline was this. The number of nucleated cells in each sample was estimated from the amplification of reference gene primers within the assay. To quantify the absolute abundance of each unique TCRbeta CDR3 rearrangement, sequence reads were collapsed and filtered. For each sample, productive Simpson clonality was calculated by taking the square root of Simpson's diversity index across productive rearrangements. Held by TCRdb, this immuneACCESS table contains in-frame sequences only and omits some clones. Under half of the omission traces to an unresolved V gene where checked; the cause of the rest is unknown. D and trimming come from the DNA, and the V and J calls and clone size come from that table. This sample has around 62,000 clones in its table, and 90% of those were observed once. The ten largest make up 1.4% of the sample.

V and J are trimmed by 4 bases and 6 bases, and the gene matches miss 16 bases of the junction. The CDR3 runs 17 amino acids, cysteine and phenylalanine included. Just the 51-base CDR3 DNA is kept, in frame starting at base 1. For CDR1 and CDR2, the germline V gene lists SGHNT and YENEEA. Each collaborating institution followed its own protocols to collect whole blood in K2EDTA tubes. For TCRbeta analysis, collaborators shipped samples as frozen whole blood, isolated PBMCs, or DNA extracted from either of those sample types. On the study overall, not on this receptor specifically: The amount of clinical and demographic metadata varied by source and participant and was provided uncurated.

The chain joins TRBV11-3 to TRBJ2-7; TRBD2 agrees with 9 junctional bases. The specimen sequenced was peripheral blood. This clonotype originated in a man aged 55 to 70 with acute or convalescent COVID-19. The CDR3 reads as follows: CASSSGDWAGGRREQYF. At the DNA level, the sequence is TGTGCCAGCAGCTCAGGGGACTGGGCGGGAGGGCGGCGCGAGCAGTACTTC.